This T cell receptor (beta chain) was identified during a study of blood T cell repertoires in COVID-19. V lost 5 bases to trimming and J lost 5 bases; unmatched junction nucleotides: 7. Looked up from germline, CDR1 is LNHDA and CDR2 is SQIVND (reference sequence). The CDR3 extends over 15 amino acids. The authors' processing: Estimation of nucleated cell counts relied on the amplification of reference gene primers. TCRdb's table, derived via immunoSEQ multiplex PCR, lists solely in-frame clones and lacks some. Clone size and the V and J calls come from that table; the DNA yielded D and trimming. The table has 150,000 to 200,000 clones, about 78% seen once.

The chain couples TRBV19 to TRBJ1-5, with 9 bases matching TRBD1. The sequence was collected from a woman in her fifties or sixties who had recovered from COVID-19. Sequencing was performed on PBMCs or T cells enriched from blood (not recorded which). This CDR3 is CASSAHRGLDQPQHF. Here the CDR3 DNA reads TGTGCCAGTAGTGCCCACAGGGGGCTTGATCAGCCCCAGCATTTT.